The source of this TCR beta chain is a study of shared clonotypes between healthy human individuals. Background on the study: A couple of women and a few men aged 18 to 49 made up the donors. Overall study findings and caveats: Deeper or shallower sequencing was expected to change how clonotypes are shared among donors.

The CDR3 is 16 residues long. The V segment lost 4 bases and the J segment 3 bases; nucleotides outside the gene matches: 7. Germline V gene sequence: CDR1 SGHRS, CDR2 YFSETQ. TCRdb's copy holds only in-frame clones and misses some; the assay was immunoSEQ multiplex PCR. The repertoire has 530,000 or so clones, roughly 85% of them found once; the top ten carry around 12%. Those who donated, Caucasian adults without exception, all lived in Nashville, Tennessee. With respect to this clone: What it binds is unknown.

Sequencing input: PBMCs. This TCR was recovered from a woman aged 40 to 50 in good health. Some clones in this sample may be carry-over from other donors' samples. V gene TRBV5-1 combines with J gene TRBJ2-1; 10 bases are shared with TRBD2. The CDR3 DNA follows: TGCGCCAGCAGCCCCGCCGCTAGCGGGAGCTACAATGAGCAGTTCTTC. The encoded protein is CASSPAASGSYNEQFF.